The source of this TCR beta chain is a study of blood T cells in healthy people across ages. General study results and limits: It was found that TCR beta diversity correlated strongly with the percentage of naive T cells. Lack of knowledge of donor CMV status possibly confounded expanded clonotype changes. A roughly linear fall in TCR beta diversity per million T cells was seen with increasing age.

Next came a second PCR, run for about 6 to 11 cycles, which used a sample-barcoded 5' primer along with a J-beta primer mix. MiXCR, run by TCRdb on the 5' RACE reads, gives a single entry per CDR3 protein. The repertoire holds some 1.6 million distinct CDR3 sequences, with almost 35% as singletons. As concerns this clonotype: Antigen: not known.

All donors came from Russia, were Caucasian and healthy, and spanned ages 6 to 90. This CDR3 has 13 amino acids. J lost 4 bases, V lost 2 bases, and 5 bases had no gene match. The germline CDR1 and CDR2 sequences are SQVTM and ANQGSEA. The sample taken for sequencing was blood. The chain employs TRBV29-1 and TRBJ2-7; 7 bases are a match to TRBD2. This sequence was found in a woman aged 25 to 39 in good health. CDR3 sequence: CSVELDGGYEQYF. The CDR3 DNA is TGCAGCGTTGAATTGGACGGGGGGTACGAGCAGTACTTC.